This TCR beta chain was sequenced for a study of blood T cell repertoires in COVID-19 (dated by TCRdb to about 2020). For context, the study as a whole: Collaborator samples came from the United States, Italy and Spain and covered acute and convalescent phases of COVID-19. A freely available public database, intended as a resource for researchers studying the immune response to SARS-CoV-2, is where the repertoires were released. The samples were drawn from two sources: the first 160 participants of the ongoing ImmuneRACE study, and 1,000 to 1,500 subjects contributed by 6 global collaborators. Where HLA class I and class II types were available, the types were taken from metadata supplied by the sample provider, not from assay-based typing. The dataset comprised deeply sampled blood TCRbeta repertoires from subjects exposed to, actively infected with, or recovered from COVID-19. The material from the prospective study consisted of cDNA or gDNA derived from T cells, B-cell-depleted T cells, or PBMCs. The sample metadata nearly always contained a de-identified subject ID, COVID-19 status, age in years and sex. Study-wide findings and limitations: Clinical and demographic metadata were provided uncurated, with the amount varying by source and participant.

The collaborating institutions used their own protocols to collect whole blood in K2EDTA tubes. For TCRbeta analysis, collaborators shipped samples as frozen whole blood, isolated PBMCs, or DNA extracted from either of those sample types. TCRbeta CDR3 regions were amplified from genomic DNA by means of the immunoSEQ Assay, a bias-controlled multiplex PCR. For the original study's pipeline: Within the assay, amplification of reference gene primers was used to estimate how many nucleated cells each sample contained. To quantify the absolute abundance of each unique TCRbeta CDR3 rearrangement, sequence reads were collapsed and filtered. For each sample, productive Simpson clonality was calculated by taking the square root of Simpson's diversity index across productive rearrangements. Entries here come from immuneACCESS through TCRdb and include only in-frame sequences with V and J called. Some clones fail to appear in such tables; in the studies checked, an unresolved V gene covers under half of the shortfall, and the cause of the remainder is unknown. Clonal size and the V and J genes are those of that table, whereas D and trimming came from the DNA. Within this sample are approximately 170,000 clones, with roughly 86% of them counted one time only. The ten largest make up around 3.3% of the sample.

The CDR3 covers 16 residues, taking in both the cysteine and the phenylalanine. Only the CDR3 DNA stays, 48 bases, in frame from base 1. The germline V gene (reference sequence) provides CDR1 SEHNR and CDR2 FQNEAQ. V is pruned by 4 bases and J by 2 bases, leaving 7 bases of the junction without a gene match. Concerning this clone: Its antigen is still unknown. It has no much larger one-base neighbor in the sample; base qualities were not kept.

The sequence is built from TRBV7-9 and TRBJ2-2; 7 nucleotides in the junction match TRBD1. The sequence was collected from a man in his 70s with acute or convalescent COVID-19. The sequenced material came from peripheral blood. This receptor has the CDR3 CASSSARTGNTGELFF. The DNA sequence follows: TGTGCCAGCAGCTCGGCCCGGACAGGTAACACCGGGGAGCTGTTTTTT.